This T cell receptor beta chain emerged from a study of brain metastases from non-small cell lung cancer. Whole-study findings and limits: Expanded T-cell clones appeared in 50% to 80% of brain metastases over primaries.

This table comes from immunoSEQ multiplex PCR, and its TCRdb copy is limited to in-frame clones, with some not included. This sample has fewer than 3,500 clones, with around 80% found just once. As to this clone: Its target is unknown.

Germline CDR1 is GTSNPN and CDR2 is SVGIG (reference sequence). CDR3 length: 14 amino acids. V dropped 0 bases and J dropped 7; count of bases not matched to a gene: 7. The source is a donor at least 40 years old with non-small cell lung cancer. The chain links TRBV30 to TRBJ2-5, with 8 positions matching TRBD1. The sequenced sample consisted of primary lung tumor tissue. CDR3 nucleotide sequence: TGTGCCTGGAGTGTATCAGGGGGCGTAGGGACCCAGTACTTC. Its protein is CAWSVSGGVGTQYF.